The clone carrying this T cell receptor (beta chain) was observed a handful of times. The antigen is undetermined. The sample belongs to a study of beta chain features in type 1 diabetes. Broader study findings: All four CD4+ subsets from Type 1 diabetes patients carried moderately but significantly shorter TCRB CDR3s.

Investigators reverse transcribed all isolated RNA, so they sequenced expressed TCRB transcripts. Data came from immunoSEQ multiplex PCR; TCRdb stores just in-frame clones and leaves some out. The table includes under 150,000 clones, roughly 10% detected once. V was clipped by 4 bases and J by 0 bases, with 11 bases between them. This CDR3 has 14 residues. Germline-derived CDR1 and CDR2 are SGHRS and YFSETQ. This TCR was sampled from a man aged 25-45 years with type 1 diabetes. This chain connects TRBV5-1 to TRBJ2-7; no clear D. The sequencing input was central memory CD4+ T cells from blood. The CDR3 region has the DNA TGCGCCAGCAGCGCCACAGTGACCTCCTACGAGCAGTACTTC. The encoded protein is CASSATVTSYEQYF.